These 18 T cell receptor beta chains originate from one sample sequenced in a study of blood T cell repertoires in COVID-19. Profiled with immunoSEQ multiplex PCR; TCRdb holds only in-frame clones, not every one. The table lists approximately 87,000 clones, approximately 90% of them singletons. Sequenced input: peripheral blood. These receptors all stem from a man between 70 and 80 years old with active or convalescent COVID-19.

As DNA, the CDR3 is TGTGCCAGCAGCCGGGCGGGGGCCCACGAGCAGTACTTC. Translating gives CASSRAGAHEQYF. This sequence joins TRBV28 and TRBJ2-7; a possible D gene is TRBD2 (7 bases). The CDR3 loop spans 13 amino acids. V lost 6 bases, J lost 5 bases, and 14 bases lay in between. The germline CDR1 and CDR2 sequences are MDHEN and SYDVKM.

This chain connects TRBV2 to TRBJ1-1; D gene unclear. The ends were cut back, 7 bases at V and 1 base at J, with 4 bases in the middle. CDR1 SNHLY and CDR2 FYNNEI come from the germline V gene. The CDR3 runs 11 residues. DNA for the CDR3: TGTGCCAGCACGGGGAACACTGAAGCTTTCTTT. Translation gives CASTGNTEAFF.

The chain is built from TRBV7-3 and TRBJ2-2; D gene uncertain. With 6 bases removed from V and 0 bases from J, the gap between germline ends came to 8 bases. Germline V gene lookup returns CDR1 SGHTA and CDR2 FQGTGA. The CDR3 spans 14 residues. The CDR3 loop reads CASRSSANTGELFF. CDR3 coding DNA: TGTGCCAGCAGATCTAGTGCGAACACCGGGGAGCTGTTTTTT.

The chain is built from TRBV7-9 and TRBJ2-7; 13 bases agree with TRBD2. This CDR3 region has 18 residues. V gave up 1 base and J gave up 1 base; unmatched junction bases: 7. In germline, CDR1 is SEHNR, CDR2 FQNEAQ (reference sequence). For the CDR3, the DNA is TGTGCCAGCAGCTTAGGGCCGGGACTAGCGGGGAATTCCTACGAGCAGTACTTC. This sequence encodes CASSLGPGLAGNSYEQYF. Based on the CDR3 plus reference TRBV7-9 and TRBJ2-7, the full variable domain is DTGVSQNPRHKITKRGQNVTFRCDPISEHNRLYWYRQTLGQGPEFLTYFQNEAQLEKSRLLSDRFSAERPKGSFSTLEIQRTEQGDSAMYLCASSLGPGLAGNSYEQYFGPGTRLTVT.

V is TRBV18 and J is TRBJ1-6; D not resolved. The germline V and J ends were trimmed by 3 bases and 11 bases, with 2 bases remaining between them. This CDR3 is 10 amino acids long. Looked up from germline, CDR1 is KGHSH and CDR2 is LQKENI. The CDR3 region is CASSPAPLHF. The CDR3 bases are TGTGCCAGCTCACCCGCACCCCTCCACTTT.

The chain combines TRBV24-1 with TRBJ2-7, with 10 bases lining up with TRBD1. This CDR3 has 15 residues. Looked up from germline, CDR1 is KGHDR and CDR2 is SFDVKD. V shed 2 bases and J 3 bases; nucleotides not matched to a gene: 3. The DNA for the CDR3 is TGTGCCACCAGTGATTGGGACAGGGGTATCTACGAGCAGTACTTC. This sequence encodes CATSDWDRGIYEQYF.

The CDR3 loop is CASSLAQGAFARKETQYF. The CDR3 DNA sequence: TGTGCCAGCAGCTTAGCGCAGGGGGCGTTTGCGCGGAAAGAGACCCAGTACTTC. The V and J genes are TRBV7-2 and TRBJ2-5; 8 nucleotides agree with TRBD1. V shed 0 bases and J 3 bases; nucleotides not matched to a gene: 12. The V gene's germline CDR1 is SGHTA and CDR2 FQGNSA. The CDR3 has 18 amino acids.

This clone has just one count. The chain carries TRBV4-3 and TRBJ2-7; 8 nucleotides line up with TRBD1. CDR1 is LGHNA, CDR2 YSLEER, per germline. After removal of 4 bases from V and 2 bases from J, the junction contained 7 bases not matched to a gene. The CDR3 runs to 15 residues. The CDR3 sequence is CASSPDPGQAYEQYF. CDR3 bases: TGCGCCAGCAGCCCAGACCCGGGACAGGCCTACGAGCAGTACTTC.

The J gene is TRBJ2-6, the V gene TRBV28; TRBD1 matches at 8 bases. Losses at the gene ends were 10 bases for V and 0 bases for J; bases not matched to a gene: 11. This CDR3 is 17 amino acids long. Per germline, CDR1 MDHEN and CDR2 SYDVKM. CDR3 nucleotide sequence: TGTGCCACAAACCGGGACAGGCTGACCTCTGGGGCCAACGTCCTGACTTTC. Translating gives CATNRDRLTSGANVLTF.

V is TRBV28 and J is TRBJ1-1; D gene unclear. Trimming took off 2 bases at V and 1 base at J, with 8 bases between the two ends. The CDR3 spans 14 residues. Germline V gene lookup returns CDR1 MDHEN and CDR2 SYDVKM. The CDR3: CASSLPGWNTEAFF. CDR3 in DNA: TGTGCCAGCAGTTTACCGGGATGGAACACTGAAGCTTTCTTT.

The gene calls are TRBV7-6 and TRBJ1-1; D gene uncertain. In germline, CDR1 is SGHVS, CDR2 FNYEAQ. CDR3 size: 12 residues. V lost 6 bases and J lost 0, with 5 bases in between. In nucleotides, the CDR3 is TGTGCCAGCAGGTTCATGAACACTGAAGCTTTCTTT. This sequence encodes CASRFMNTEAFF.

This clone was counted only a few times. The chain is built from TRBV14 and TRBJ1-1, with D perhaps TRBD1 (5 bases). The germline V gene encodes CDR1 SGHDN and CDR2 FVKESK. V lost 4 bases and J lost 2, with 14 bases in between. This CDR3 is built from 15 residues. CDR3 residues: CASSLLDSPNTEAFF. The CDR3 DNA reads as TGTGCCAGCAGCCTCCTAGACAGCCCCAACACTGAAGCTTTCTTT.

V is TRBV29-1 and J is TRBJ2-5; possible D gene TRBD2, 5 bases. Trimming took off 7 bases at V and 5 bases at J, with 11 bases between the two ends. This CDR3 contains 11 residues. Per the germline V gene, CDR1 is SQVTM and CDR2 is ANQGSEA. This chain's CDR3 is CSAPSGETQYF. CDR3 nucleotide sequence: TGCAGCGCCCCATCGGGGGAGACCCAGTACTTC.

V usage is TRBV3-1 (or the pseudogene TRBV3-2) and J usage is TRBJ2-5, with 7 bases fitting TRBD1. From germline, CDR1 is LGHDT and CDR2 YNNKEL (reference sequence). V shed 1 base and J 4 bases; nucleotides not matched to a gene: 3. The CDR3 contains 14 residues. CDR3 bases: TGTGCCAGCAGCCAAGTAGGGGGCGGAGAGACCCAGTACTTC. Protein: CASSQVGGGETQYF.

The J gene is TRBJ2-7, the V gene TRBV27; no firm D call. The V gene's germline CDR1 is MNHEY and CDR2 SMNVEV (reference sequence). V lost 6 bases to trimming and J lost 6 bases, with 9 bases between them. The CDR3 consists of 11 residues. The CDR3 reads CASSVNSEQYF. CDR3 nucleotide sequence: TGTGCCAGCAGCGTCAATAGCGAGCAGTACTTC.

The chain combines TRBV11-1 with TRBJ1-6; 12 nucleotides line up with TRBD1. This CDR3 comprises 16 residues. Germline CDR1 reads SGHAT; CDR2 reads FQDESV (reference sequence). The V gene end was trimmed by 3 bases and the J gene end by 7 bases; junction bases not matched to a gene: 4. The CDR3 sequence: CASSLGQGASNSPLHF. The CDR3 DNA is TGTGCCAGCAGCTTGGGACAGGGGGCAAGCAATTCACCCCTCCACTTT.

This rearrangement joins TRBV21-1 to TRBJ2-1; the table's TRBD2 call for D was not verified on the DNA. TRBV21-1 is assigned pseudogene status. The CDR3 runs 17 residues. The DNA of the CDR3 is TGTGCCAGCAGCAAAGGGGCCAGCGGGAGAGTCTACAATGAGCAGTTCTTC. Residues: CASSKGASGRVYNEQFF.

This clone came up once. V is TRBV6-5 and J is TRBJ2-4; TRBD1 matches 7 bases. The CDR3 contains 15 residues. Losses at the gene ends were 5 bases for V and 1 base for J; bases not matched to a gene: 5. Germline CDR1 reads MNHEY; CDR2 reads SVGAGI. Here the CDR3 DNA reads TGTGCCAGCAGTCCGACAGGGCGGGCCAAAAACATTCAGTACTTC. Protein sequence: CASSPTGRAKNIQYF.